The rows below give T cell receptor beta chains drawn from one sample of a study of blood T cell repertoires in COVID-19. Clones were read by immunoSEQ multiplex PCR, and TCRdb kept only the in-frame ones, dropping some. The table has around 160,000 clones, roughly 80% seen once. Sequencing was carried out using peripheral blood. The receptors here all came from a human donor in a cohort sampled during active COVID-19. Each CDR3 is given with its conserved first and last residue. A D gene is named only where the DNA matches it firmly. Not every row has a clone size; where given, it reads once, few, many or a size class.

D gene,J gene,V gene,clone size,CDR3 DNA,CDR3 protein
-,TRBJ1-2,TRBV7-9,-,TGTGCCAGCAGCCCTCGGGGGGACGGCTACACCTTC,CASSPRGDGYTF
TRBD1,TRBJ1-5,TRBV7-9,few,TGTGCCAGCAGCCGGGACAGGAATCAGCCCCAGCATTTT,CASSRDRNQPQHF
TRBD1,TRBJ1-2,TRBV5-6,once,TGTGCCAGCAGGCCGACAGGGCCAAACTATGGCTACACCTTC,CASRPTGPNYGYTF
-,TRBJ1-2,TRBV9,-,TGTGCCAGCACCCCCGGTGGGGGCCAGAGTCGGAGTGGCTACACCTTC,CASTPGGGQSRSGYTF
TRBD1,TRBJ1-5,TRBV19,-,TGTGCCACCCACACAGGGGGCAGGACCCGTCCCCAGCATTTT,CATHTGGRTRPQHF
TRBD2,TRBJ2-3,TRBV10-3,-,TGTGCCATCAGTGGTCTGGCGGGGGGTAGCCTTAGTGGAGATACGCAGTATTTT,CAISGLAGGSLSGDTQYF
TRBD1,TRBJ2-7,TRBV7-9,-,TGTGCCAGCAGCTTCTCGTCGGACGACAGGGGGTACGAGCAGTACTTC,CASSFSSDDRGYEQYF
-,TRBJ2-7,TRBV28,-,TGTGCCAGCACCGGGACATCGGTCTCCTACGAGCAGTACTTC,CASTGTSVSYEQYF
TRBD1,TRBJ1-1,TRBV19,-,TGTGCCAGTAGTCCACGCGGGGACAGTCCTATGAACACTGAAGCTTTCTTT,CASSPRGDSPMNTEAFF
-,TRBJ2-5,TRBV3-1/TRBV3-2,-,TGTGCCAGCAGCCAAAACTTGGAGGAGACCCAGTACTTC,CASSQNLEETQYF
-,TRBJ2-3,TRBV5-5,many,TGTGCCAGCAGGTTCTACCGGGACTCCGGCACAGATACGCAGTATTTT,CASRFYRDSGTDTQYF
TRBD1,TRBJ2-2,TRBV9,-,TGTGCCAGCAGCCGACAGGGGGCCCCCGGGGAGCTGTTTTTT,CASSRQGAPGELFF
TRBD1,TRBJ2-7,TRBV5-8,-,TGTGCCAGCACCCGGGACAGGAGGCACGAGCAGTACTTC,CASTRDRRHEQYF
-,TRBJ2-1,TRBV6-6,-,TGTGCCAGCAGTTACTGGTCAGCGAATGAGCAGTTCTTC,CASSYWSANEQFF
-,TRBJ1-3,TRBV28,once,TGTGCCAGCACATCAGCGGGCAGTGGAAACACCATATATTTT,CASTSAGSGNTIYF
-,TRBJ1-2,TRBV5-1,-,TGCGCCAGCAGCCCCGGGAACGCCGACCTCTCGTACACCTTC,CASSPGNADLSYTF
-,TRBJ1-2,TRBV10-3,-,TGTGCCATCAGGCAGGGACTTCAAGATGGCTACACCTTC,CAIRQGLQDGYTF
-,TRBJ1-5,TRBV29-1,-,TGCAGCGTTGGCGGGGGGCCAAGCAATCAGCCCCAGCATTTT,CSVGGGPSNQPQHF
-,TRBJ1-6,TRBV28,once,TGTGCCAGTAGCGGGGCGCGGGGACCACTGCCTGGGGGTTCACCCCTCCACTTT,CASSGARGPLPGGSPLHF
TRBD1,TRBJ1-6,TRBV6-5,-,TGTGCCAGCAGTTCCGACAGGGGCTCACCCCTCCACTTT,CASSSDRGSPLHF
TRBD1,TRBJ1-1,TRBV3-1/TRBV3-2,-,TGTGCCAGCAGCTCCGGACAGGGCCTTTCGGGGGCTTTCTTT,CASSSGQGLSGAFF
-,TRBJ1-1,TRBV29-1,once,TGCAGCGTTGACACAGGTACTGAAGCTTTCTTT,CSVDTGTEAFF
TRBD2,TRBJ2-5,TRBV11-2,many,TGTGCCAGCAGCACCCTTCCTAGCGGGGAACGGACCCAGTACTTC,CASSTLPSGERTQYF
-,TRBJ1-2,TRBV30,few,TGTGCCTGGGGCCTCCAGGACTATGGCTACACCTTC,CAWGLQDYGYTF
-,TRBJ2-1,TRBV4-3,once,TGCGCCAGCAGCCAAGAGGGTGGGACAAGCTCCTACAATGAGCAGTTCTTC,CASSQEGGTSSYNEQFF
TRBD1,TRBJ1-2,TRBV4-1,-,TGCGCCAGCAGCCAACAGGGGGCGCCCGACTATGGCTACACCTTC,CASSQQGAPDYGYTF
-,TRBJ2-2,TRBV19,-,TGTGCCAGTAGTATAGTCCCTTCGGGGGGGGAGCTGTTTTTT,CASSIVPSGGELFF
-,TRBJ2-5,TRBV6-5,-,TGTGCCAGCAGCAGCTTGGGGGCTGGGAAAGAGACCCAGTACTTC,CASSSLGAGKETQYF
-,TRBJ1-1,TRBV11-3,once,TGTGCCAGCAGCCTGGGGGCAGGGGCCCTGAACACTGAAGCTTTCTTT,CASSLGAGALNTEAFF
TRBD2,TRBJ2-3,TRBV3-1/TRBV3-2,-,TGTGCCAGCAGCCCTATCAGGATGGCGGGGGGGGTGGGCTATACGCAGTATTTT,CASSPIRMAGGVGYTQYF
TRBD2,TRBJ2-3,TRBV3-1/TRBV3-2,-,TGTGCCAGCAGCCAAGTCGGCGGGGGGGTAGAATCTAATACGCAGTATTTT,CASSQVGGGVESNTQYF
-,TRBJ1-6,TRBV19,-,TGTGCCAGTAGATTTGGGGGGAATTCACCCCTCCACTTT,CASRFGGNSPLHF
TRBD2,TRBJ2-2,TRBV12-3/TRBV12-4,once,TGTGCCGGGGGCCGGGGGGGGACCGGGGAGCTGTTTTTT,CAGGRGGTGELFF
TRBD1,TRBJ2-1,TRBV27,once,TGTGCCAGCAGTCCCTCGACAGGGGCCTTGTACAATGAGCAGTTCTTC,CASSPSTGALYNEQFF
TRBD1,TRBJ1-1,TRBV28,-,TGTGCCACCGAACCTGGACAGGGGGGCGAAGCTTTCTTT,CATEPGQGGEAFF
-,TRBJ2-1,TRBV9,-,TGTGCCAGCAGCGCGGGTCCCTTCCTTGAGCAGTTCTTC,CASSAGPFLEQFF
-,TRBJ1-1,TRBV30,-,TGTGCCTTTTCTCCGAGCACTGAAGCTTTCTTT,CAFSPSTEAFF
TRBD2,TRBJ2-2,TRBV27,-,TGTGCCAGCAGTTTTAGTCATAGCGGGGTTACCGGGGAGCTGTTTTTT,CASSFSHSGVTGELFF
TRBD2,TRBJ2-7,TRBV27,-,TGTGCCAGCAGTTGGGGGGGGGAGCAGTACTTC,CASSWGGEQYF
-,TRBJ2-7,TRBV10-3,-,TGTGCCATCAGGGGAGGTGGGACCCCCTTGGACGAGCAGTACTTC,CAIRGGGTPLDEQYF
-,TRBJ2-7,TRBV12-3/TRBV12-4,once,TGTGCCAGCCGGAGGGGCTCCTACGAGCAGTACTTC,CASRRGSYEQYF
-,TRBJ2-3,TRBV7-5,-,TGTGTCAGAAGCGACCGGGACAGGGGGACAGATACGCAGTATTTT,CVRSDRDRGTDTQYF